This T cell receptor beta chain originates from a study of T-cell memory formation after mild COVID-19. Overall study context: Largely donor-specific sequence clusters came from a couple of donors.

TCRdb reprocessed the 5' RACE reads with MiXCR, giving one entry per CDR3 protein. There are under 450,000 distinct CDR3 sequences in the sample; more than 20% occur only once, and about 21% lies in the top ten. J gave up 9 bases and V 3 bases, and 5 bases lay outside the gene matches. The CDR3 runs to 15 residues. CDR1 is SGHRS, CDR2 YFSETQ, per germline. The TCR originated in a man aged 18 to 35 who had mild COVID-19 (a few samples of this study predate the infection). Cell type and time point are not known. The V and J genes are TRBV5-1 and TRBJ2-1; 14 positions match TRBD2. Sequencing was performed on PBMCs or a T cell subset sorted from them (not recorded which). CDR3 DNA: TGCGCCAGCAGCTCCGGGACTAGCGGGGGAGCTGAGCAGTTCTTC. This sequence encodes CASSSGTSGGAEQFF.